Each of the 23 T cell receptor beta chains below was sequenced from the same sample in a study of T-cell reconstitution after alpha-beta-depleted transplantation in children. Construction of the TCRbeta library involved unique molecular identifiers. Via MiXCR, TCRdb re-called the PCR reads, giving one row per CDR3 protein. The sample yields about 500,000 distinct CDR3 sequences, approximately 32% seen once. The material sequenced was PBMCs from the stem cell graft donor, taken from the stem cell graft. Receptor source: a human donor who donated a stem cell graft to a child with aplastic anemia.

This clonotype was counted between two and nine times. This sequence joins TRBV13 and TRBJ2-1, with 7 nucleotides matching TRBD2. Germline loops: CDR1 PRHDT, CDR2 FYEKMQ (reference sequence). V lost 4 bases, J lost 4 bases, and 7 bases stayed unmatched. The CDR3 extends over 15 amino acids. The CDR3 DNA is TGTGCCAGCAGCTCACGACTAGCTGATTACAATGAGCAGTTCTTC. Translation: CASSSRLADYNEQFF.

The CDR3 nucleotides are TGCAGCGTCGCCGACGGATACAATGAGCAGTTCTTC. Its protein is CSVADGYNEQFF. The chain joins TRBV29-1 to TRBJ2-1; D not certain. Germline loops: CDR1 SQVTM, CDR2 ANQGSEA. V gave up 6 bases and J gave up 4 bases, with 10 bases separating them. The CDR3 consists of 12 residues.

This clonotype was counted a few times. This chain connects TRBV12-3 or TRBV12-4 to TRBJ2-7; D is undetermined. This CDR3 spans 16 amino acids. The V gene lost 3 bases and the J gene lost 0 bases, with 15 bases spanning the gap. CDR3 DNA sequence: TGTGCCAGCAGTTTTCAACCTACCAAAGACTCCTACGAGCAGTACGTC. Translated: CASSFQPTKDSYEQYV.

The rearrangement uses TRBV5-5 and TRBJ1-6; D call uncertain. V lost 1 base, J lost 7 bases, and 21 bases lay in between. The CDR3 contains 18 residues. Germline values: CDR1 SGHKS, CDR2 YYEKEE (reference sequence). The CDR3, as DNA: TGTGCCAGCAGCTTGCGATTCGTAGGAGCCACCGTGAATTCACCCCTCCACTTT. Its protein product is CASSLRFVGATVNSPLHF.

The table lists this clonotype with a count of one. The chain is built from TRBV7-2 and TRBJ2-1, with TRBD1 matching over 9 bases. The CDR3 is made up of 13 amino acids. The V gene's germline CDR1 is SGHTA and CDR2 FQGNSA. Losses at the gene ends were 4 bases for V and 9 bases for J; bases not matched to a gene: 4. Here the CDR3 reads CASSWDRDIEQFF. DNA for the CDR3: TGTGCCAGCAGCTGGGACAGGGATATTGAGCAGTTCTTC.

CDR3 protein: CAIMRLDFGEDEQFF. The CDR3, as DNA: TGTGCCATTATGAGACTAGATTTCGGCGAAGATGAGCAGTTCTTC. V and J are TRBV6-1 and TRBJ2-1; TRBD2 might be the D (6 bases). CDR3 size: 15 residues. CDR1 and CDR2 from the germline V gene are MNHNS and SASEGT. Trimming took off 10 bases at V and 8 bases at J, with 24 bases between the two ends.

This clonotype was picked up a small number of times. The chain couples TRBV20-1 to TRBJ2-7; tentatively, D is TRBD2 (6 bases). V lost 5 bases to trimming and J lost 2 bases, with 19 bases between them. From germline, CDR1 is DFQATT and CDR2 SNEGSKA (reference sequence). CDR3 size: 15 residues. The CDR3 loop reads CSAAGSALAPYEQYV. CDR3 nucleotide sequence: TGCAGTGCTGCCGGGAGCGCCTTGGCCCCCTACGAGCAGTACGTC.

This chain connects TRBV5-5 to TRBJ2-5; 10 bases match TRBD2. CDR3 length: 17 amino acids. Germline CDR1 is SGHKS and CDR2 is YYEKEE (reference sequence). V dropped 0 bases and J dropped 4; count of bases not matched to a gene: 9. CDR3 loop: CASSLGVLAGAPETQYF. Here the CDR3 DNA reads TGTGCCAGCAGCTTGGGCGTTCTAGCGGGAGCCCCAGAGACCCAGTACTTC.

This clonotype showed up just a few times. The V gene is TRBV5-4, the J gene TRBJ1-2; a possible D gene is TRBD1 (6 bases). The CDR3 extends over 14 amino acids. Germline V gene data show CDR1 as SGHNT and CDR2 as YYREEE (reference sequence). V lost 3 bases and J lost 6, with 15 bases in between. CDR3 nucleotides: TGTGCCAGCAGCTACGACCAGGACAGCGATGGCTACACCTTC. Translating gives CASSYDQDSDGYTF.

CDR3 DNA: TGTGCCAGCAGCTTAGCCCCCAACATGGGACTAGGGGTAACAGATACGCAGTATTTT. This gives the protein CASSLAPNMGLGVTDTQYF. J is TRBJ2-3 and V is TRBV7-2; TRBD2 aligns across 8 bases. The CDR3 contains 19 residues. Germline CDR1 and CDR2: SGHTA and FQGNSA. The J segment lost 3 bases and the V segment lost 0 bases, leaving 14 bases of the junction unmatched.

The V gene is TRBV30, the J gene TRBJ2-2, with no clear D. The CDR3 spans 11 residues. The germline gives CDR1 GTSNPN, CDR2 SVGIG (reference sequence). V gave up 8 bases and J gave up 8 bases, with 12 bases separating them. CDR3 sequence: CAAPMWGELFF. The CDR3 coding sequence is TGTGCCGCTCCCATGTGGGGGGAGCTGTTTTTT.

This clonotype occurred a few times. This chain joins TRBV7-9 and TRBJ1-2; TRBD1 matches at 7 bases. With 4 bases clipped from V and 2 bases from J, the junction kept 7 bases outside the gene matches. CDR3 length: 15 residues. Germline V gives CDR1 SEHNR, CDR2 FQNEAQ (reference sequence). CDR3 sequence reads: CASSWGTDRNYGYTF. CDR3 sequence (DNA): TGTGCCAGCAGCTGGGGGACAGACAGAAACTATGGCTACACCTTC.

This clonotype was seen a few times. This chain joins TRBV20-1 and TRBJ2-7, with 11 bases fitting TRBD2. Trimming removed 2 bases from V and 5 bases from J; junction bases left unmatched: 5. Germline V CDR1 and CDR2: DFQATT, SNEGSKA (reference sequence). The CDR3 loop spans 14 amino acids. This chain's CDR3 is CSARIAGGKDEQYV. The CDR3 DNA follows: TGCAGTGCTAGAATAGCGGGAGGGAAGGACGAGCAGTACGTC.

The chain has TRBV29-1 and TRBJ1-2, with 11 bases lining up with TRBD1. This CDR3 is built from 14 residues. Germline-derived CDR1 and CDR2 are SQVTM and ANQGSEA. Germline trimming cut 6 bases from V and 8 bases from J; bases unmatched to any gene: 11. The CDR3 region has the DNA TGCAGCGTGAAAGGGACAGGGGGTGATTTGGGCTACACCTTC. It specifies CSVKGTGGDLGYTF.

J is TRBJ2-1 and V is TRBV7-8, with TRBD1 as a possible D gene (5 bases). The CDR3 is made up of 13 amino acids. V lost 2 bases and J 10 bases, leaving 12 bases between the germline ends. Germline values: CDR1 SGHVS, CDR2 FQNEAQ. The CDR3 DNA is TGTGCCAGCAGCTTACAGGACATATGGGAGCAGTTCTTC. Its translation: CASSLQDIWEQFF.

The V call is TRBV29-1, the J call TRBJ2-1; 12 bases align to TRBD2. Trimming removed 0 bases from V and 8 bases from J; junction bases left unmatched: 2. This CDR3 has 14 amino acids. Per germline, CDR1 SQVTM and CDR2 ANQGSEA. CDR3: CSVEETSGSYEQFF. The CDR3 bases are TGCAGCGTTGAAGAGACTAGCGGGAGTTATGAGCAGTTCTTC.

This clonotype turned up a few times. This chain joins TRBV7-2 and TRBJ1-5; TRBD1 might be the D (5 bases). The V and J ends lost 5 bases and 2 bases respectively, with 13 bases between them. From germline, CDR1 is SGHTA and CDR2 FQGNSA. The CDR3 totals 15 residues. CDR3 in DNA: TGTGCCAGCAGCCTCACACGGGGGGGCAATCAGCCCCAGCATTTT. Residues: CASSLTRGGNQPQHF. The variable domain in full, with the rest retrieved from reference TRBV7-2 and TRBJ1-5, is GAGVSQSPSNKVTEKGKDVELRCDPISGHTALYWYRQSLGQGLEFLIYFQGNSAPDKSGLPSDRFSAERTGGSVSTLTIQRTQQEDSAVYLCASSLTRGGNQPQHFGDGTRLSIL.

The chain couples TRBV14 to TRBJ1-1; a possible D gene is TRBD1 (6 bases). There are 18 residues in the CDR3. Per the germline V gene, CDR1 is SGHDN and CDR2 is FVKESK. V was pared by 2 bases and J by 0 bases, with 19 bases between. The CDR3 nucleotides are TGTGCCAGCAGCCAATTCGGAGGCCTTACAGGGATGAACACTGAAGCTTTCTTT. It encodes CASSQFGGLTGMNTEAFF.

The chain is built from TRBV5-6 and TRBJ1-5; the match to TRBD1 covers 7 bases. Per germline, CDR1 SGHDT and CDR2 YYEEEE. V gave up 6 bases and J gave up 2 bases; unmatched junction bases: 8. CDR3 size: 15 residues. This CDR3 reads CASNLYGQGNQPQHF. The CDR3 DNA is TGTGCCAGCAACCTATACGGACAGGGCAATCAGCCCCAGCATTTT.

The chain links TRBV20-1 to TRBJ1-5; weak D call: TRBD1 (5 bases). The germline CDR1 and CDR2 sequences are DFQATT and SNEGSKA (reference sequence). The germline V and J ends were trimmed by 6 bases and 1 base, with 16 bases remaining between them. The CDR3 is 15 residues long. CDR3 nucleotide sequence: TGCAGTGCGATTAAAGGGGCCGTCAGCAATCAGCCCCAGCATTTT. This translates into CSAIKGAVSNQPQHF.

The DNA for the CDR3 is TGCAGCGCAAAGGGACAGGGCAACTATGGCTACACCTTC. Translation gives CSAKGQGNYGYTF. The chain carries TRBV29-1 and TRBJ1-2; 9 nucleotides line up with TRBD1. J gave up 2 bases and V 7 bases, and 5 bases lay outside the gene matches. CDR3 length: 13 amino acids. Germline assignment: CDR1 SQVTM and CDR2 ANQGSEA.

This clonotype was seen only a few times. The J gene is TRBJ2-3, the V gene TRBV5-1, with TRBD1 as a possible D gene (5 bases). Germline V gene data show CDR1 as SGHRS and CDR2 as YFSETQ. This CDR3 has 16 residues. Trimming stripped 0 bases from V and 6 bases from J, with 17 bases between. CDR3 loop: CASSLGGWSDRDTQYF. The CDR3 region has the DNA TGCGCCAGCAGCTTGGGGGGCTGGAGCGATCGGGATACGCAGTATTTT. The full variable domain, rest sourced from reference TRBV5-1 and TRBJ2-3, is KAGVTQTPRYLIKTRGQQVTLSCSPISGHRSVSWYQQTPGQGLQFLFEYFSETQRNKGNFPGRFSGRQFSNSRSEMNVSTLELGDSALYLCASSLGGWSDRDTQYFGPGTRLTVL.

This chain links TRBV6-5 with TRBJ2-3; 7 bases are shared with TRBD2. The CDR3 has 16 residues. V was clipped by 2 bases and J by 4 bases; unmatched bases: 9. Per germline, CDR1 MNHEY and CDR2 SVGAGI. CDR3 amino acids: CASSYPGAGAADTQYF. The CDR3 DNA follows: TGTGCCAGCAGTTACCCCGGGGCGGGAGCTGCAGATACGCAGTATTTT.